These T cell receptor beta chains were read from a single sample in a study of T cells in Graves' hyperthyroidism and ophthalmopathy. TCRdb reanalysed the multiplex PCR reads using MiXCR and keeps one entry per CDR3 protein. In the table there are 400,000 to 500,000 distinct CDR3 sequences, roughly an eighth of which are singletons. The sample taken for sequencing was blood. The receptors derive from a woman between 18 and 30 years old with Graves' hyperthyroidism. The CDR3 runs from the conserved cysteine through the conserved F or W. Fields, in order: CDR3 DNA, CDR3 protein, V gene, J gene, D gene, clone size. A D gene is named only where the DNA matches it firmly. The listing skips clone size in some rows; elsewhere it reads once, few, many or a size class.

CDR3 DNA: TGTGCCAGCAGTGACCGACAGGGGGCTTTTGGCTACACCTTC; CDR3 protein: CASSDRQGAFGYTF; V gene: TRBV25-1; J gene: TRBJ1-2; D gene: TRBD1; clone size: few
CDR3 DNA: TGTGCCAGCAGCTTGGCTTCCAAGACAACCGGGGCTTTCTTT; CDR3 protein: CASSLASKTTGAFF; V gene: TRBV5-4; J gene: TRBJ1-1; D gene: .; clone size: .
CDR3 DNA: TGTGCCTATACGGGACAGGGTTCCTTCACTGAAGCTTTCTTT; CDR3 protein: CAYTGQGSFTEAFF; V gene: TRBV30; J gene: TRBJ1-1; D gene: TRBD1; clone size: many
CDR3 DNA: TGCAGTGCTAGAGTGGCACTAGCAACAGATACGCAGTATTTT; CDR3 protein: CSARVALATDTQYF; V gene: TRBV20-1; J gene: TRBJ2-3; D gene: .; clone size: many
CDR3 DNA: TGCAGTGCCATTCGGGAGGGGGAGGGGAATGAGCAGTTCTTC; CDR3 protein: CSAIREGEGNEQFF; V gene: TRBV20-1; J gene: TRBJ2-1; D gene: TRBD2; clone size: few
CDR3 DNA: TGTGCCAGCAGCGTAGGAATAGCGGGAAGCCATGAGCAGTTCTTC; CDR3 protein: CASSVGIAGSHEQFF; V gene: TRBV9; J gene: TRBJ2-1; D gene: TRBD2; clone size: few
CDR3 DNA: TGTGCCAGCAGCTTAAACCCGGGCGATCAGCCCCAGCATTTT; CDR3 protein: CASSLNPGDQPQHF; V gene: TRBV7-3; J gene: TRBJ1-5; D gene: .; clone size: .
CDR3 DNA: TGTGCCAGTAGTGTTTATATTAAGACCTACGATGAGCAGTTCTTC; CDR3 protein: CASSVYIKTYDEQFF; V gene: TRBV19; J gene: TRBJ2-1; D gene: .; clone size: once
CDR3 DNA: TGCAGTGCTAGAGATCCGGTGAACACTGAAGCTTTCTTT; CDR3 protein: CSARDPVNTEAFF; V gene: TRBV20-1; J gene: TRBJ1-1; D gene: .; clone size: many
CDR3 DNA: TGTGCCAGCAGCGATCGGACGAGCTCCTACGAGCAGTACTTC; CDR3 protein: CASSDRTSSYEQYF; V gene: TRBV6-2/TRBV6-3; J gene: TRBJ2-7; D gene: .; clone size: many
CDR3 DNA: TGCAGTGCCGGGACAGGAGAGGTAGATACGCAGTATTTT; CDR3 protein: CSAGTGEVDTQYF; V gene: TRBV20-1; J gene: TRBJ2-3; D gene: TRBD1; clone size: many
CDR3 DNA: TGTGCCAGCAGCTTCCCCCAGGGACAGGCCCAGTACTTC; CDR3 protein: CASSFPQGQAQYF; V gene: TRBV7-2; J gene: TRBJ2-5; D gene: TRBD1; clone size: many
CDR3 DNA: TGTGCCAGCAGTTACTCGCCCGACAGGGCCTATGGCTACACCTTC; CDR3 protein: CASSYSPDRAYGYTF; V gene: TRBV6-5; J gene: TRBJ1-2; D gene: TRBD1; clone size: many
CDR3 DNA: TGTGCCAGCAGTGATTTGGGGGACAGGAATTCCTACGAGCAGTACTTC; CDR3 protein: CASSDLGDRNSYEQYF; V gene: TRBV27; J gene: TRBJ2-7; D gene: TRBD1; clone size: many
CDR3 DNA: TGTGCCAGCAGTGAAGCCGGGAGCTACGAGCAGTACTTC; CDR3 protein: CASSEAGSYEQYF; V gene: TRBV6-1; J gene: TRBJ2-7; D gene: .; clone size: many
CDR3 DNA: TGTGCCAGTAAAGGCCAGGGGGCCCTCACCGGGGAGCTGTTTTTT; CDR3 protein: CASKGQGALTGELFF; V gene: TRBV6-1; J gene: TRBJ2-2; D gene: TRBD1; clone size: .
CDR3 DNA: TGTGCCATCAGTGGACAGGCTCGGGGCTCCTACAATGAGCAGTTCTTC; CDR3 protein: CAISGQARGSYNEQFF; V gene: TRBV10-3; J gene: TRBJ2-1; D gene: .; clone size: many
CDR3 DNA: TGTGCCAGCAGTCGCCGTTCTGATTCGCAGCCCCAGCATTTT; CDR3 protein: CASSRRSDSQPQHF; V gene: TRBV6-2/TRBV6-3; J gene: TRBJ1-5; D gene: .; clone size: once
CDR3 DNA: TGTGCCAGCTCACCATTTGGGAGACAGGGTAATGAAGCTTTCTTT; CDR3 protein: CASSPFGRQGNEAFF; V gene: TRBV18; J gene: TRBJ1-1; D gene: TRBD1; clone size: many
CDR3 DNA: TGTGCCAGCACAAGCCTGGGCGGGAACACTGAAGCTTTCTTT; CDR3 protein: CASTSLGGNTEAFF; V gene: TRBV6-1; J gene: TRBJ1-1; D gene: .; clone size: many
CDR3 DNA: TGTGCCTGGAGTGTAAAAATCCCCATGAACACTGAAGCTTTCTTT; CDR3 protein: CAWSVKIPMNTEAFF; V gene: TRBV30; J gene: TRBJ1-1; D gene: .; clone size: .
CDR3 DNA: TGTGCCAGCAGCCCGGGACTAGCGGGAATTTCCTACGAGCAGTACTTC; CDR3 protein: CASSPGLAGISYEQYF; V gene: TRBV4-2; J gene: TRBJ2-7; D gene: TRBD2; clone size: few
CDR3 DNA: TGTGCCAGCAGACGACCGGGACAGGGACTCGAGCAGTACTTC; CDR3 protein: CASRRPGQGLEQYF; V gene: TRBV2; J gene: TRBJ2-7; D gene: TRBD1; clone size: .
CDR3 DNA: TGTGCCAGCAGACCCCTCGACAGCATCTATGGCTACACCTTC; CDR3 protein: CASRPLDSIYGYTF; V gene: TRBV27; J gene: TRBJ1-2; D gene: .; clone size: many
CDR3 DNA: TGTGCCAGCAGAGGCCTTCCAGAGACCCAGTACTTC; CDR3 protein: CASRGLPETQYF; V gene: TRBV2; J gene: TRBJ2-5; D gene: .; clone size: many
CDR3 DNA: TGTGCCAGCAGCTTACCGGTTAGGCTAGCGGGACTCAATGAGCAGTTCTTC; CDR3 protein: CASSLPVRLAGLNEQFF; V gene: TRBV7-8; J gene: TRBJ2-1; D gene: TRBD2; clone size: many
CDR3 DNA: TGTGCCAGCAGTAGGAAGGGGGAGATCCTTTCCTACGAGCAGCACTTC; CDR3 protein: CASSRKGEILSYEQHF; V gene: TRBV6-2/TRBV6-3; J gene: TRBJ2-7; D gene: .; clone size: .
CDR3 DNA: TGTGCCAGCAGCTTGGAAGACTGGACAGAATATAATTCACCCCTCCACTTT; CDR3 protein: CASSLEDWTEYNSPLHF; V gene: TRBV5-8; J gene: TRBJ1-6; D gene: .; clone size: .
CDR3 DNA: TGCAGTGCTAACACAGGGAGCTCCTACAATGAGCAGTTCTTC; CDR3 protein: CSANTGSSYNEQFF; V gene: TRBV20-1; J gene: TRBJ2-1; D gene: .; clone size: many
CDR3 DNA: TGTGCCAGCAGTGAATCTCTAGTAGCGGAGACCCAGTACTTC; CDR3 protein: CASSESLVAETQYF; V gene: TRBV25-1; J gene: TRBJ2-5; D gene: .; clone size: .
CDR3 DNA: TGTGCCAGCAGCTTGCGGTCCGGGTCTAATAATTCACCCCTCCACTTT; CDR3 protein: CASSLRSGSNNSPLHF; V gene: TRBV13; J gene: TRBJ1-6; D gene: .; clone size: .
CDR3 DNA: TGTGCCAGCAGTCAAATCGGGACCTGGAACACTGAAGCTTTCTTT; CDR3 protein: CASSQIGTWNTEAFF; V gene: TRBV12-3/TRBV12-4; J gene: TRBJ1-1; D gene: .; clone size: many
CDR3 DNA: TGTGCCAGCAGCCAACTGGGACTAGCGGGAGGGAAGGGGTACAATGAGCAGTTCTTC; CDR3 protein: CASSQLGLAGGKGYNEQFF; V gene: TRBV14; J gene: TRBJ2-1; D gene: TRBD2; clone size: many
CDR3 DNA: TGTGCCAGCAGTTTAGTGTGGGGACCTACCTACAATGAGCAGTTCTTC; CDR3 protein: CASSLVWGPTYNEQFF; V gene: TRBV12-3/TRBV12-4; J gene: TRBJ2-1; D gene: .; clone size: .
CDR3 DNA: TGTGCCAGCAGTTACAGCAGCGGGAGGTACGAGCAGTACTTC; CDR3 protein: CASSYSSGRYEQYF; V gene: TRBV6-6; J gene: TRBJ2-7; D gene: TRBD2; clone size: many
CDR3 DNA: TGTGCCAGCAGTTACCCGGGCCTAGCGGGAGGAGAGACCCAGTACTTC; CDR3 protein: CASSYPGLAGGETQYF; V gene: TRBV6-2/TRBV6-3; J gene: TRBJ2-5; D gene: TRBD2; clone size: .
CDR3 DNA: TGTGCCAGCAGCCCACTCCCGGGACAGGGGAACACTGAAGCTTTCTTT; CDR3 protein: CASSPLPGQGNTEAFF; V gene: TRBV28; J gene: TRBJ1-1; D gene: TRBD1; clone size: .
CDR3 DNA: TGCGCCAGCAGTACGATGGATAAGACTGAAGCTTTCTTT; CDR3 protein: CASSTMDKTEAFF; V gene: TRBV5-1; J gene: TRBJ1-1; D gene: .; clone size: .
CDR3 DNA: TGTGCCAGCAGTGGGGGTATGGAGACCCAGTACTTC; CDR3 protein: CASSGGMETQYF; V gene: TRBV12-3/TRBV12-4; J gene: TRBJ2-5; D gene: .; clone size: .
CDR3 DNA: TGTGCCAGCTCACCAAAGGCTCTGGGGATGAACACTGAAGCTTTCTTT; CDR3 protein: CASSPKALGMNTEAFF; V gene: TRBV18; J gene: TRBJ1-1; D gene: .; clone size: .
CDR3 DNA: TGTGCCAGCAGCTTAGCATGGTCAACGGTGGGGCAGTTCTTC; CDR3 protein: CASSLAWSTVGQFF; V gene: TRBV7-2; J gene: TRBJ2-1; D gene: .; clone size: few
CDR3 DNA: TGTGCCAGCAGTTTAAACGCCCGCGGACTAGCGGGAGGGAGCACCGGGGAGCTGTTTTTT; CDR3 protein: CASSLNARGLAGGSTGELFF; V gene: TRBV12-3/TRBV12-4; J gene: TRBJ2-2; D gene: TRBD2; clone size: .
CDR3 DNA: TGTGCCAGCAGGCAGGAACAAAACACTGAAGCTTTCTTT; CDR3 protein: CASRQEQNTEAFF; V gene: TRBV11-2; J gene: TRBJ1-1; D gene: .; clone size: many
CDR3 DNA: TGTGCCAGCAGTTCTCGGCTAGCGGGAGATAATGAGCAGTTCTTC; CDR3 protein: CASSSRLAGDNEQFF; V gene: TRBV6-2/TRBV6-3; J gene: TRBJ2-1; D gene: TRBD2; clone size: many
CDR3 DNA: TGCAGTGCTATATGGTTCTACGAGAGCACAGATACGCAGTATTTT; CDR3 protein: CSAIWFYESTDTQYF; V gene: TRBV20-1; J gene: TRBJ2-3; D gene: .; clone size: many
CDR3 DNA: TGTGCCTGGAGTCCCCAGGATACGCAGTATTTT; CDR3 protein: CAWSPQDTQYF; V gene: TRBV30; J gene: TRBJ2-3; D gene: .; clone size: .
CDR3 DNA: TGCAGTGCTGCGGGGCCGGAGACAGGGGTGGAAAAACTGTTTTTT; CDR3 protein: CSAAGPETGVEKLFF; V gene: TRBV20-1; J gene: TRBJ1-4; D gene: TRBD1; clone size: many
CDR3 DNA: TGTGCCAGCAACTCAGGCGGGATGAACACCGGGGAGCTGTTTTTT; CDR3 protein: CASNSGGMNTGELFF; V gene: TRBV6-1; J gene: TRBJ2-2; D gene: .; clone size: few
CDR3 DNA: TGTGCCAGCAAGGGACAAGCGAACACCGGGGAGCTGTTTTTT; CDR3 protein: CASKGQANTGELFF; V gene: TRBV6-1; J gene: TRBJ2-2; D gene: .; clone size: few
CDR3 DNA: TGTGCCATCAGTCTAGAACCATCGGGACTAGCTCATGAGCAGTTCTTC; CDR3 protein: CAISLEPSGLAHEQFF; V gene: TRBV10-3; J gene: TRBJ2-1; D gene: TRBD2; clone size: .
CDR3 DNA: TGTGCCATAAAGTCCGGGACAGGGTTATATGGCTACACCTTC; CDR3 protein: CAIKSGTGLYGYTF; V gene: TRBV28; J gene: TRBJ1-2; D gene: TRBD1; clone size: once
CDR3 DNA: TGTGCCAGCAGCTTACAGCGTGTCGGCGCCGGGGAGCTGTTTTTT; CDR3 protein: CASSLQRVGAGELFF; V gene: TRBV7-2; J gene: TRBJ2-2; D gene: .; clone size: few